Included here is one T cell receptor beta chain sequence, with context. The antigen is undetermined. This entry belongs to a study of monozygotic twins with inflammatory bowel disease. Each CDR3 protein gets one entry in TCRdb, which reprocessed the 5' RACE reads and gives no DNA. Its table lists some 400,000 distinct CDR3 sequences. General observations from the study: TCRbeta inverse Simpson diversity was decreased in IBD patients versus healthy co-twins.

CDR1 is MNHNS, CDR2 SASEGT, per germline. CDR3 size: 15 residues. J is TRBJ1-6 and V is TRBV6-1; TCRdb designates TRBD1, a call that cannot be tested without DNA. Sequencing was done on a sample of blood. This TCR was recovered from a human donor with ulcerative colitis or Crohn's disease, or a healthy co-twin of an affected twin (not recorded which). CDR3 region: CASSEGGGLTEALHF.